This TCR beta chain was identified in a study of CD8 T cells in Susac syndrome (dated by TCRdb to about 2019). Regarding the study in general: Among the sequenced Susac syndrome patients, about 6 had clinically active disease and roughly eight were in clinical remission. At blood withdrawal, Susac syndrome patients were either therapy-naive, taking corticosteroids (in some cases with IVIg as well), or taking IVIg alone. Whether CD8+ T cell activation and differentiation in Susac syndrome was antigen driven was tested using repertoire sequencing. CD8+ T cell repertoire clonality was compared between some 12 healthy donors, roughly 14 Susac syndrome patients and around 16 multiple sclerosis patients.

Broader findings and caveats from the paper: In the total CD8+ and CD8+ TEMRA repertoires, about 16 and five Susac-specific public clones, respectively, were identified. The number of individuals in the TCR sequencing and HLA analysis was acknowledged as relatively small. Susac syndrome CD8+ repertoires showed clonal expansion, highest in CD8+ TEMRA cells and greater in clinically active than remitting patients.

V is pruned by 4 bases and J by 6 bases, leaving 5 bases of the junction without a gene match. The CDR3 has 12 amino acids, counting the end cysteine and phenylalanine. Here the CDR3 DNA is all that survives: 36 bases in frame from base 1. Taken from the germline V gene, the CDR1 and CDR2 loops are SQVTM and ANQGSEA. Note on this clonotype: This receptor's antigen is unknown. Base qualities are not recorded, but no much larger clone differs from it by a single base.

RNA was extracted with the RNeasy kit and about 0.5 to 1 ug was reverse transcribed using random hexamers. The immunoSEQ multiplex PCR assay, covering 54 Vbeta and 13 Jbeta segments, was used to amplify TCR beta CDR3 regions. Bias from PCR amplification was corrected by using a synthetic template baseline for primer optimization and for computational correction. The paper's processing steps were these. Reads were annotated to V, D and J genes per IMGT and analyzed with immunoSEQ Analyzer, keeping only productive sequences. Clonality was calculated as one minus the Shannon entropy normalized by log2 of the number of productive unique sequences. For each patient and control, public and private clones were evaluated among the 100 most prevalent clones. Clones were defined as Susac-specific if absent from the healthy and MS cohorts, from approximately 1,100 published viral clones and from other ImmuneACCESS disease sequences. TCRdb trimmed the raw reads at Q25, called clones with MiXCR and kept productive beta chains. Under each unique CDR3 protein, matching rows form one entry showing the most common genes and DNA. It is TCRdb's table, rather than the study itself, that gives the V and J calls and clone size. This sample holds about 120,000 distinct CDR3 sequences; over 90% were observed only once. Clones ranked in the top ten supply 0.28% of the sample.

Peripheral blood CD8+ and CD4+ T cells from healthy donors, Susac syndrome patients and multiple sclerosis patients were profiled using high-throughput TCR beta sequencing. The Susac syndrome patients fulfilled recently defined diagnostic criteria for either definite or probable disease. Bulk CD8+ and CD4+ T cells were purified by magnetic negative isolation, while CD8+ TEMRA cells were enriched using FACS. Blood was collected in EDTA tubes and processed within 24 hours, with PBMCs isolated through density gradient centrifugation. PBMCs destined for TCR sequencing were cryopreserved in liquid nitrogen and later thawed in a 37 °C water bath. The sorted or isolated CD4+, CD8+ and CD8+ TEMRA cells had a purity of 90% or higher.

Recombination connected TRBV29-1 to TRBJ1-2; a stretch of 7 junction bases matches TRBD1. The sequence derives from a human donor with Susac syndrome. What was sequenced was CD8+ T cells from PBMCs. The bases read TGCAGCGTTGGGAGGGACAGTGATGGCTACACCTTC. Translated, this is CSVGRDSDGYTF.